Each of the 24 T cell receptor beta chains below was sequenced from the same sample in a study of patients and donors after allogeneic stem cell transplantation. Using its own MiXCR run on the RT-PCR reads, TCRdb lists one record per CDR3 protein. The sample has approximately 98,000 distinct CDR3 sequences, over 30% seen once. Sequencing was performed on blood, either unsorted or a sorted T cell fraction (not recorded which). All receptors derive from a human donor who was either an allogeneic HSCT recipient or a stem cell or donor lymphocyte infusion donor (not recorded which). It is not recorded whose cells these are; they may come from a transplant donor.

The chain employs TRBV9 and TRBJ1-1; D is ambiguous. CDR3 length equals 15 residues. Germline CDR1 SGDLS, CDR2 YYNGEE. V lost 0 bases and J 0 bases, leaving 9 bases between the germline ends. The CDR3 loop is CASSVEGALNTEAFF. CDR3 bases: TGTGCCAGCAGCGTAGAGGGAGCACTGAACACTGAAGCTTTCTTT.

To note about this clonotype: No conserved phenylalanine or tryptophan ends this CDR3, so it is likely a read error. V usage is TRBV13 and J usage is TRBJ2-7; weak D call: TRBD1 (6 bases). Trimming stripped 5 bases from V and 1 base from J, with 9 bases between. CDR3 length equals 13 residues. Per germline, CDR1 PRHDT and CDR2 FYEKMQ (reference sequence). The DNA for the CDR3 is TGTGCCAGCAGCCGAGGACAGTCCTACGAGCAGTACTTG. This encodes CASSRGQSYEQYL.

This clonotype was detected a few times. The chain combines TRBV2 with TRBJ1-2; D gene ambiguous. V was cut by 6 bases and J by 3 bases, with 11 bases left in between. Per germline, CDR1 SNHLY and CDR2 FYNNEI. The CDR3 is made up of 13 amino acids. CDR3 in DNA: TGTGCCAGCAGCCGCCCCATGGACTATGGCTACACCTTC. This sequence encodes CASSRPMDYGYTF.

This clonotype was detected only a few times. The chain employs TRBV20-1 and TRBJ1-3; D is undetermined. The V end lost 2 bases, the J end lost 2 bases, and 10 bases lay between the germline ends. This CDR3 is built from 14 residues. CDR1 DFQATT and CDR2 SNEGSKA come from the germline V gene (reference sequence). The CDR3 DNA is TGCAGTGCTAGAAGATCAGTTGCTGGAAACACCATATATTTT. Amino acids: CSARRSVAGNTIYF.

The chain has TRBV20-1 and TRBJ2-7, with a weak D call TRBD1 (6 bases). The CDR3 spans 12 residues. V was trimmed by 3 bases and J by 2 bases, leaving 8 bases between them. Germline CDR1 is DFQATT and CDR2 is SNEGSKA (reference sequence). CDR3 sequence reads: CSASRGAYEQYF. CDR3 nucleotides: TGCAGTGCTAGCAGGGGAGCCTACGAGCAGTACTTC.

CDR3 in amino acids: CSARVGNEQFF. The CDR3 DNA is TGCAGTGCTAGGGTGGGAAATGAGCAGTTCTTC. The rearrangement uses TRBV20-1 and TRBJ2-1; D not certain. This CDR3 is 11 amino acids long. The germline gives CDR1 DFQATT, CDR2 SNEGSKA (reference sequence). V lost 3 bases to trimming and J lost 7 bases, with 7 bases between them.

This clonotype was seen only a few times. The rearrangement links TRBV12-3 or TRBV12-4 to TRBJ2-6; D unresolved. V lost 6 bases and J lost 0, with 9 bases in between. The CDR3 consists of 15 residues. DNA for the CDR3: TGTGCCAGCAGGACTGGGAACTCTGGGGCCAACGTCCTGACTTTC. Its translation is CASRTGNSGANVLTF.

The J gene is TRBJ2-3, the V gene TRBV12-3 or TRBV12-4; TRBD2 is a possible D gene (6 bases). Trimming took off 0 bases at V and 0 bases at J, with 10 bases between the two ends. The CDR3 has 16 residues. CDR3 protein: CASSLAGGLSTDTQYF. In DNA form, the CDR3 reads TGTGCCAGCAGTTTAGCGGGAGGCCTCAGCACAGATACGCAGTATTTT.

This clonotype has a handful of counts. This chain uses TRBV11-3 with TRBJ2-7; 11 bases match TRBD2. CDR1 and CDR2 from the germline V gene are SGHNT and YENEEA. Trimming removed 5 bases from V and 0 bases from J; junction bases left unmatched: 12. This CDR3 spans 18 amino acids. CDR3 residues: CASSLTSLAGGSSYEQYF. CDR3 in DNA: TGTGCCAGCAGCCTTACCTCCTTAGCGGGAGGGAGCTCCTACGAGCAGTACTTC.

This clonotype was detected a few times. This chain uses TRBV11-2 with TRBJ1-3, with TRBD1 as a possible D gene (6 bases). CDR3 length: 16 residues. The ends were cut back, 0 bases at V and 1 base at J, with 10 bases in the middle. Looked up from germline, CDR1 is SGHAT and CDR2 is FQNNGV. CDR3 amino acids: CASSLDQGTSGNTIYF. In nucleotides, the CDR3 is TGTGCCAGCAGCTTAGATCAGGGGACTTCTGGAAACACCATATATTTT.

The V gene is TRBV18, the J gene TRBJ1-3; D is undetermined. The ends were cut back, 2 bases at V and 5 bases at J, with 7 bases in the middle. Germline V CDR1 and CDR2: KGHSH, LQKENI. The CDR3 is 13 amino acids. CDR3 nucleotides: TGTGCCAGCTCACCAGGTCGGCGAAACACCATATATTTT. Its protein is CASSPGRRNTIYF.

This rearrangement joins TRBV5-5 to TRBJ1-1; no definite D call. Trimming removed 1 base at V and 3 bases at J, with 13 bases between. Germline V gene data show CDR1 as SGHKS and CDR2 as YYEKEE (reference sequence). The CDR3 has 15 amino acids. CDR3 in amino acids: CASSLSRGTYTEAFF. Here the CDR3 DNA reads TGTGCCAGCAGCTTGTCAAGAGGCACATACACTGAAGCTTTCTTT.

This clonotype showed up just a few times. The chain links TRBV12-3 or TRBV12-4 to TRBJ2-7, with no clear D. CDR3 length: 11 amino acids. The V and J ends lost 2 bases and 10 bases respectively, with 9 bases between them. The CDR3 nucleotides are TGTGCCAGCAGTTTAACGGCAGATCAGTACTTC. Translating gives CASSLTADQYF.

V is TRBV20-1 and J is TRBJ2-7; D is unresolved. CDR1 is DFQATT, CDR2 SNEGSKA, per germline (reference sequence). With 6 bases removed from V and 4 bases from J, the gap between germline ends came to 16 bases. CDR3 length: 13 residues. CDR3 nucleotides: TGCAGTGCCCCCTGGGGTAATCGGTACGAGCAGTACTTC. Translation: CSAPWGNRYEQYF.

This chain connects TRBV25-1 to TRBJ2-7, with D tentatively TRBD2 (6 bases). CDR1 and CDR2 (germline): MGHDK, SYGVNS. The CDR3 loop spans 14 amino acids. The V end lost 2 bases, the J end lost 0 bases, and 8 bases lay between the germline ends. The CDR3 bases are TGTGCCAGCAGTGAAGGGGGGAGCTCCTACGAGCAGTACTTC. Amino acids: CASSEGGSSYEQYF.

This clonotype was observed a handful of times. J is TRBJ1-2 and V is TRBV15; D is undetermined. Germline V lookup: CDR1 LNHNV, CDR2 YYDKDF (reference sequence). The CDR3 consists of 14 residues. V was shortened by 0 bases and J by 7 bases, with 12 bases between the two germline ends. The CDR3 region has the DNA TGTGCCACCAGCAGAGATTTTTCGAAGAGTGGCTACACCTTC. Residues: CATSRDFSKSGYTF.

The chain employs TRBV7-9 and TRBJ2-7; D ambiguous. Looked up from germline, CDR1 is SEHNR and CDR2 is FQNEAQ (reference sequence). The germline V and J ends were trimmed by 3 bases and 6 bases, with 6 bases remaining between them. The CDR3 covers 11 residues. This CDR3 is CASSLRSEQYF. In DNA form, the CDR3 reads TGTGCCAGCAGCTTGAGATCCGAGCAGTACTTC.

This clonotype was detected ten times or more. The rearrangement links TRBV20-1 to TRBJ1-1; D gene ambiguous. The CDR3 is 10 amino acids. Germline V gene sequence: CDR1 DFQATT, CDR2 SNEGSKA (reference sequence). The V gene lost 5 bases and the J gene lost 8 bases, with 9 bases spanning the gap. The CDR3: CSAGREEAFF. DNA of the CDR3: TGCAGTGCTGGGAGGGAAGAAGCTTTCTTT.

The CDR3 is CATSDGGLHNEQFF. In DNA, the CDR3 is TGTGCCACCAGTGATGGTGGGCTGCACAATGAGCAGTTCTTC. This chain connects TRBV24-1 to TRBJ2-1; D ambiguous. This CDR3 is built from 14 residues. CDR1 and CDR2 from the germline V gene are KGHDR and SFDVKD. Trimming took 3 bases from V and 5 from J, leaving 10 bases between them.

At least ten counts were recorded for this clonotype. V usage is TRBV12-3 or TRBV12-4 and J usage is TRBJ1-4; 8 positions match TRBD1. CDR3 size: 14 residues. V shed 6 bases and J 0 bases; nucleotides not matched to a gene: 0. CDR3: CASRGQATNEKLFF. The DNA for the CDR3 is TGTGCCAGCAGGGGACAGGCAACTAATGAAAAACTGTTTTTT.

V and J are TRBV4-2 and TRBJ2-1, with 7 nucleotides matching TRBD2. The CDR3 contains 15 residues. The germline gives CDR1 LGHNA, CDR2 YNFKEQ. Trimming took 4 bases from V and 5 from J; bases not matched to a gene: 8. The CDR3 protein is CASSRSIAGNNEQFF. In DNA form, the CDR3 reads TGTGCCAGCAGCCGATCGATAGCGGGCAACAATGAGCAGTTCTTC.

This sequence joins TRBV5-1 and TRBJ1-2; tentative D call: TRBD1 (6 bases). The CDR3 has 16 residues. The V gene lost 3 bases and the J gene lost 5 bases, with 20 bases spanning the gap. CDR1 and CDR2 from the germline V gene are SGHRS and YFSETQ. The DNA of the CDR3 is TGCGCCAGCAGCTGGACCCCGGGACATCAGACTTATGGCTACACCTTC. Its protein product is CASSWTPGHQTYGYTF.

This clonotype turned up a few times. The V gene is TRBV20-1, the J gene TRBJ1-5; D is perhaps TRBD1 (6 bases). The length of the CDR3 is 12 residues. Germline CDR1 reads DFQATT; CDR2 reads SNEGSKA (reference sequence). Deletions cut 6 bases from V and 4 bases from J, with 10 bases between. CDR3 DNA sequence: TGCAGTGCAGAACAGGGTAATCAGCCCCAGCATTTT. Translated, it gives CSAEQGNQPQHF.

This clonotype was counted only a few times. As DNA, the CDR3 is TGTGCCACCATGGCGGACAATGAGCAGTTCTTC. Protein product: CATMADNEQFF. The V call is TRBV24-1, the J call TRBJ2-1; D is uncertain. The V end lost 8 bases, the J end lost 5 bases, and 6 bases lay between the germline ends. In germline, CDR1 is KGHDR, CDR2 SFDVKD. This CDR3 is 11 amino acids long.